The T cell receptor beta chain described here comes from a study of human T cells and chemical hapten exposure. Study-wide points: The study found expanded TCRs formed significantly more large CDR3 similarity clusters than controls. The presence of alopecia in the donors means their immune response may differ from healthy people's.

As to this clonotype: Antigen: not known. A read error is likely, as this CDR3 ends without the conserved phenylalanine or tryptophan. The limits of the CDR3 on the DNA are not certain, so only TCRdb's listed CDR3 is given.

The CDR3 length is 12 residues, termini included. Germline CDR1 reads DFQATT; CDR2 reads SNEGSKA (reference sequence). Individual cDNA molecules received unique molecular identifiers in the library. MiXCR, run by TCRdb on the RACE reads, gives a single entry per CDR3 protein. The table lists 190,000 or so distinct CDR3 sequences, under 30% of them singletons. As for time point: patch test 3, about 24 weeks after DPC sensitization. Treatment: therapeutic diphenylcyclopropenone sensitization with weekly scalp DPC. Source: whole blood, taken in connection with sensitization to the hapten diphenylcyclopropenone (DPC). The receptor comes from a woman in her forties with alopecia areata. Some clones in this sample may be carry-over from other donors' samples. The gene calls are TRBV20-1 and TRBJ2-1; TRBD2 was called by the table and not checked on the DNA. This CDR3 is CSARTTSGKPEL.